These T cell receptor beta chains were read from a single sample in a study of T-cell memory formation after mild COVID-19. TCRdb fed the 5' RACE reads into MiXCR, producing one record per CDR3 protein. The table includes about 430,000 distinct CDR3 sequences, 15% to 20% detected once. Sequencing was done on a sample of PBMCs or a T cell subset sorted from them (not recorded which). All receptors come from a man aged 18-30 years who had mild COVID-19 (a few samples of this study predate the infection). Cell type and time point are not known. Each CDR3 is given with its conserved first and last residue. The D gene is left open where the match is weak. Expanded clones get a size class; other rows say once, few or many, or leave the size out.

CDR3nt: TGTGCCAGCAGCTCTAGCGGTGTACGTAATGAGCAGTTCTTC
CDR3aa: CASSSSGVRNEQFF
j_gene: TRBJ2-1
v_gene: TRBV7-8
abundance: .
d_gene: TRBD2

CDR3nt: TGTGCCAGCAGCCGAGGGACAGGGAAGTTTGTGCGGGAGACCCAGTACTTC
CDR3aa: CASSRGTGKFVRETQYF
j_gene: TRBJ2-5
v_gene: TRBV3-1
abundance: few
d_gene: TRBD1

CDR3nt: TGTGCCAGCAGTTACGGGGAACAGGCTGGGGCCAACGTCCTGACTTTC
CDR3aa: CASSYGEQAGANVLTF
j_gene: TRBJ2-6
v_gene: TRBV6-6
abundance: .
d_gene: .

CDR3nt: TGTGCCAGCAGCTTTGGGGACCACACCTACGAGCAGTACTTC
CDR3aa: CASSFGDHTYEQYF
j_gene: TRBJ2-7
v_gene: TRBV7-2
abundance: .
d_gene: .

CDR3nt: TGTGCCAGCAGACCCTCAGGGGGCGGAAATGGTGAAAAACTGTTTTTT
CDR3aa: CASRPSGGGNGEKLFF
j_gene: TRBJ1-4
v_gene: TRBV6-5
abundance: many
d_gene: TRBD1

CDR3nt: TGTGCCAGCAGCTTGCCCCGGGGTATAGGCACAGATACGCAGTATTTT
CDR3aa: CASSLPRGIGTDTQYF
j_gene: TRBJ2-3
v_gene: TRBV7-9
abundance: .
d_gene: .

CDR3nt: TGTGCCACCAGCAGTGATCGGACCGATTTCGGGTTCTTC
CDR3aa: CATSSDRTDFGFF
j_gene: TRBJ2-1
v_gene: TRBV15
abundance: .
d_gene: .

CDR3nt: TGCAGTGCTAGAGATTTGGGGGAGGAAGCTTTCTTT
CDR3aa: CSARDLGEEAFF
j_gene: TRBJ1-1
v_gene: TRBV20-1
abundance: .
d_gene: .

CDR3nt: TGTGCCAACCTGGACAGGGGCCTCGAGCAGTACTTC
CDR3aa: CANLDRGLEQYF
j_gene: TRBJ2-7
v_gene: TRBV6-2/TRBV6-3
abundance: few
d_gene: TRBD1

CDR3nt: TGCGCCAGCAATTTGGGGGCGGACCTCGCGAACACCGGGGAGCTGTTTTTT
CDR3aa: CASNLGADLANTGELFF
j_gene: TRBJ2-2
v_gene: TRBV5-1
abundance: few
d_gene: .

CDR3nt: TGCGCCAGCAGCTCAGGGGAGGCCTACAATGAGCAGTTCTTC
CDR3aa: CASSSGEAYNEQFF
j_gene: TRBJ2-1
v_gene: TRBV5-1
abundance: .
d_gene: .

CDR3nt: TGTGCCAGCCGGGGGAAGACCCAGTACTTC
CDR3aa: CASRGKTQYF
j_gene: TRBJ2-5
v_gene: TRBV28
abundance: .
d_gene: .

CDR3nt: TGTGCCAGCAGCCAGCCATTTGGTACCTGGTACGAGCAGTACTTC
CDR3aa: CASSQPFGTWYEQYF
j_gene: TRBJ2-7
v_gene: TRBV4-2
abundance: few
d_gene: .

CDR3nt: TGTGCCAGCAGCTTGGACCCGGGACTAGCGGGGGGCTACGAGCAGTACTTC
CDR3aa: CASSLDPGLAGGYEQYF
j_gene: TRBJ2-7
v_gene: TRBV5-4
abundance: few
d_gene: TRBD2

CDR3nt: TGCGCCAGCAGCCGCAGCGCGGGGAAAAACTATGGCTACACCTTC
CDR3aa: CASSRSAGKNYGYTF
j_gene: TRBJ1-2
v_gene: TRBV4-1
abundance: .
d_gene: .

CDR3nt: TGTGCCAGCAGAAAATGGGGGGGGGCCCGATATTATAACTATGGCTACACCTTC
CDR3aa: CASRKWGGARYYNYGYTF
j_gene: TRBJ1-2
v_gene: TRBV28
abundance: .
d_gene: .

CDR3nt: TGTGCCAGCAGCTTTATGGGGGCCCAGTACTTC
CDR3aa: CASSFMGAQYF
j_gene: TRBJ2-5
v_gene: TRBV7-2
abundance: few
d_gene: .

CDR3nt: TGCAGTGCTAGGTGGGGCCCCTCGGAAAACACCATATATTTT
CDR3aa: CSARWGPSENTIYF
j_gene: TRBJ1-3
v_gene: TRBV20-1
abundance: few
d_gene: .

CDR3nt: TGTGCCAGCTCACCAGGTACACCCCGTCGGTTC
CDR3aa: CASSPGTPRRF
j_gene: TRBJ2-5
v_gene: TRBV18
abundance: few
d_gene: .

CDR3nt: TGTGCCAGCAGTTTGGGCGTCGCGTCCTACAATGAGCAGTTCTTC
CDR3aa: CASSLGVASYNEQFF
j_gene: TRBJ2-1
v_gene: TRBV27
abundance: few
d_gene: .

CDR3nt: TGTGCCAGTTTATACAGTACCTACGAGCAGTACTTC
CDR3aa: CASLYSTYEQYF
j_gene: TRBJ2-7
v_gene: TRBV2
abundance: few
d_gene: .

CDR3nt: TGCGCCAGCAGCCAAGAGGCAGGAGAAAACATTCAGTACTTC
CDR3aa: CASSQEAGENIQYF
j_gene: TRBJ2-4
v_gene: TRBV4-3
abundance: .
d_gene: .

CDR3nt: TGTGCCAGCCGCCCCGGGACAGTCGCTATAGGGGGCTACACCTTC
CDR3aa: CASRPGTVAIGGYTF
j_gene: TRBJ1-2
v_gene: TRBV6-6
abundance: many
d_gene: TRBD1